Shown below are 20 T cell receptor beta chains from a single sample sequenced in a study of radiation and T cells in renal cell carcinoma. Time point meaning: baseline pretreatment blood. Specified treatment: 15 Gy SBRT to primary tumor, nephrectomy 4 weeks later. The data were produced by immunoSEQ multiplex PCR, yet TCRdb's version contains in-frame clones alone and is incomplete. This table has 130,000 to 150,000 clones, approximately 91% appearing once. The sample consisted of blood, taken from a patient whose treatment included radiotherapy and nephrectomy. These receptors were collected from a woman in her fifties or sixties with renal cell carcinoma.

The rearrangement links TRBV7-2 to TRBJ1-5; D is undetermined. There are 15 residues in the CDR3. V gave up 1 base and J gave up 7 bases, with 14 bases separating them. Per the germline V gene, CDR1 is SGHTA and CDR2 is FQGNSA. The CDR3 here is CASSLVTGRAQPQHF. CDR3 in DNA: TGTGCCAGCAGCTTAGTAACGGGGAGAGCCCAGCCCCAGCATTTT.

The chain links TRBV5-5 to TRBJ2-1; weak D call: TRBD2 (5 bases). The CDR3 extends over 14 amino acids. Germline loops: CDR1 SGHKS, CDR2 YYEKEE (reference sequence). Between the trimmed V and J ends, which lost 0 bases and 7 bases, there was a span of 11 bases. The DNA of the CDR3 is TGTGCCAGCAGCTTGGTGAGGGATCGGAATGAGCAGTTCTTC. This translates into CASSLVRDRNEQFF.

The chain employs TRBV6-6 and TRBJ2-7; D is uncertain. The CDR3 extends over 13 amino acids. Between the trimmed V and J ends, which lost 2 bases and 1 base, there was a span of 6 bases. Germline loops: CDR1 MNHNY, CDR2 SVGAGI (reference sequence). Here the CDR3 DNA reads TGTGCCAGCAGTTACGGCGGTTCCTACGAGCAGTACTTC. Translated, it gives CASSYGGSYEQYF.

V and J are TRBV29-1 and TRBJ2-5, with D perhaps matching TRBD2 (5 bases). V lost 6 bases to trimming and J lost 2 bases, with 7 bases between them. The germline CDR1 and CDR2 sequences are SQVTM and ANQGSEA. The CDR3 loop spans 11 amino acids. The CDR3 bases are TGCAGCGTCCGGGAACAAGAGACCCAGTACTTC. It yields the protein CSVREQETQYF.

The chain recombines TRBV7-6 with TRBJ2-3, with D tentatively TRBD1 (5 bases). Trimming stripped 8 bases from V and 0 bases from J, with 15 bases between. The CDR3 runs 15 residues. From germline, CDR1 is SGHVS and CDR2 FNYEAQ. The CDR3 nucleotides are TGTGCCAGCGGAGCAGGGTACGCTAGCACAGATACGCAGTATTTT. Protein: CASGAGYASTDTQYF. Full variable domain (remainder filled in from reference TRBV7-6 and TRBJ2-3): GAGVSQSPRYKVTKRGQDVALRCDPISGHVSLYWYRQALGQGPEFLTYFNYEAQQDKSGLPNDRFSAERPEGSISTLTIQRTEQRDSAMYRCASGAGYASTDTQYFGPGTRLTVL.

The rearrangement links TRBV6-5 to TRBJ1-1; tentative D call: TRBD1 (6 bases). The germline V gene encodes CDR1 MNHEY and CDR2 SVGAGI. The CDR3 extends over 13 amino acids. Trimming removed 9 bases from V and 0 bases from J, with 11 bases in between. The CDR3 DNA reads TGTGCCAGTATACAGGGCTTGAACACTGAAGCTTTCTTT. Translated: CASIQGLNTEAFF.

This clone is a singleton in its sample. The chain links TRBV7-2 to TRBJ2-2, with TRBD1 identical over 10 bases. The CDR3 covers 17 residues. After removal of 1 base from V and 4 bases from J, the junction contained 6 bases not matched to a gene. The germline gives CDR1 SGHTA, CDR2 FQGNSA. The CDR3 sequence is CASSLGQGALITGELFF. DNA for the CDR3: TGTGCCAGCAGCTTAGGACAGGGGGCGCTTATCACCGGGGAGCTGTTTTTT.

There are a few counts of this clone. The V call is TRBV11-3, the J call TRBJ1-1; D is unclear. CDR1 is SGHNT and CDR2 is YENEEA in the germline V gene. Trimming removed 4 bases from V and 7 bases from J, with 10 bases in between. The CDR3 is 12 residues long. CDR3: CASSSRSNEAFF. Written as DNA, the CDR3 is TGTGCCAGCAGCTCTCGGAGTAATGAAGCTTTCTTT.

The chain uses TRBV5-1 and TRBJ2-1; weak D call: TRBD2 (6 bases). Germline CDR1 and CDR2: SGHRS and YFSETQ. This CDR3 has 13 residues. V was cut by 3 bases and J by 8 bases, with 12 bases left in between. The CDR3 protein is CASSWDSVDEQFF. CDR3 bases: TGCGCCAGCAGCTGGGACTCCGTGGATGAGCAGTTCTTC.

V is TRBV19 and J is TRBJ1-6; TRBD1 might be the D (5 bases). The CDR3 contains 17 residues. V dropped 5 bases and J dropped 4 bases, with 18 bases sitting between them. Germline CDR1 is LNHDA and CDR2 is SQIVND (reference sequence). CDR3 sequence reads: CASSPDMTPYYNSPLHF. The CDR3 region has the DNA TGTGCCAGTAGTCCGGACATGACGCCCTATTATAATTCACCCCTCCACTTT.

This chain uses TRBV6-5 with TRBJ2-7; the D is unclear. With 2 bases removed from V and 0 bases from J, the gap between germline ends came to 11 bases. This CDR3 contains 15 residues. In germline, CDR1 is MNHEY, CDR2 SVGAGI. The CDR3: CASSYTYQSSYEQYF. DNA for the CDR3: TGTGCCAGCAGTTACACGTACCAGAGCTCCTACGAGCAGTACTTC.

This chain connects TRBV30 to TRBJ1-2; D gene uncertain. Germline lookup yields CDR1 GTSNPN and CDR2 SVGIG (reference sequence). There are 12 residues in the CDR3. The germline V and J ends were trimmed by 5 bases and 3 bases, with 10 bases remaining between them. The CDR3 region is CAWGRGYYGYTF. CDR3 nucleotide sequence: TGTGCCTGGGGCCGGGGTTACTATGGCTACACCTTC.

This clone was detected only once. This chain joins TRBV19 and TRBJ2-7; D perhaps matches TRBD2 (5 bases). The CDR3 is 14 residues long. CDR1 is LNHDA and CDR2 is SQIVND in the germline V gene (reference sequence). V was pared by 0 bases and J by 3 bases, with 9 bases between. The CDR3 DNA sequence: TGTGCCAGTAGTATAGATCGCGCGGGCTACGAGCAGTACTTC. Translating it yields CASSIDRAGYEQYF. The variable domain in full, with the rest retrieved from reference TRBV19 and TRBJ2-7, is DGGITQSPKYLFRKEGQNVTLSCEQNLNHDAMYWYRQDPGQGLRLIYYSQIVNDFQKGDIAEGYSVSREKKESFPLTVTSAQKNPTAFYLCASSIDRAGYEQYFGPGTRLTVT.

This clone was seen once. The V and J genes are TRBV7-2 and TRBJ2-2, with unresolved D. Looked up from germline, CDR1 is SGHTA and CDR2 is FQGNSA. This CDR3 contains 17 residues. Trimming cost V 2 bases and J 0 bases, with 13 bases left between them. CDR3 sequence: CASSLIPPPANTGELFF. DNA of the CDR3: TGTGCCAGCAGCTTAATTCCACCGCCCGCGAACACCGGGGAGCTGTTTTTT.

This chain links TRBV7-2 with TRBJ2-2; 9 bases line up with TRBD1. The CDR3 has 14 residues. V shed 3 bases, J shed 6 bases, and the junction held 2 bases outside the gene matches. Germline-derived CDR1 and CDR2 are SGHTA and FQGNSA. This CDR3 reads CASSFTGGPGELFF. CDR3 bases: TGTGCCAGCAGCTTTACAGGGGGCCCCGGGGAGCTGTTTTTT.

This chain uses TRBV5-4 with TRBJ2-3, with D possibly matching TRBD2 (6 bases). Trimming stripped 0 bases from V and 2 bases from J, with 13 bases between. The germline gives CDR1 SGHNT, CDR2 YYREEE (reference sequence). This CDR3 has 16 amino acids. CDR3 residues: CASSLGGAVPTDTQYF. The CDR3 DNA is TGTGCCAGCAGCTTGGGCGGGGCCGTACCCACAGATACGCAGTATTTT.

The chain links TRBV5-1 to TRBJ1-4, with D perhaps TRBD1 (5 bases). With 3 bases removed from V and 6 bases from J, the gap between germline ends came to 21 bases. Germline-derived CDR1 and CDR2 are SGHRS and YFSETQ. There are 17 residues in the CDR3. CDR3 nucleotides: TGCGCCAGCAGCTCAAAACGATCCGTCGGCAGGGATGAAAAACTGTTTTTT. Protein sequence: CASSSKRSVGRDEKLFF.

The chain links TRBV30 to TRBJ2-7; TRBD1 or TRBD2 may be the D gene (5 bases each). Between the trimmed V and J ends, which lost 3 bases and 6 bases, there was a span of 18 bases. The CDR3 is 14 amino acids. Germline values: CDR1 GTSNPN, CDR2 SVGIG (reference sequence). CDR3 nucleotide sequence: TGTGCCTGGAGAGAAAGGGACCCCCTTGGCGAGCAGTACTTC. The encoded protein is CAWRERDPLGEQYF. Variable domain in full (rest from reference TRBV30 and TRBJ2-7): SQTIHQWPATLVQPVGSPLSLECTVEGTSNPNLYWYRQAAGRGLQLLFYSVGIGQISSEVPQNLSASRPQDRQFILSSKKLLLSDSGFYLCAWRERDPLGEQYFGPGTRLTVT.

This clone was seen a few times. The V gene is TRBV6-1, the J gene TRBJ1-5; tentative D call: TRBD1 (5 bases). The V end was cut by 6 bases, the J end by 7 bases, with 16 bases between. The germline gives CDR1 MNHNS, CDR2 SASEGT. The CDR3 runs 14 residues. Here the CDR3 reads CASRWDVTKQPQHF. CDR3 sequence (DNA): TGTGCCAGCAGGTGGGACGTTACGAAGCAGCCCCAGCATTTT.

Here the CDR3 DNA reads TGCGCCAGCAGCCCCCGAGGGGAGATGGGGGCTAACTATGGCTACACCTTC. Translated: CASSPRGEMGANYGYTF. The genes are TRBV5-1 and TRBJ1-2; maybe TRBD1 (5 bases). Germline lookup yields CDR1 SGHRS and CDR2 YFSETQ. V was clipped by 4 bases and J by 0 bases, with 19 bases between them. The CDR3 covers 17 residues. Using reference TRBV5-1 and TRBJ1-2 for the parts outside the CDR3, the full variable domain is KAGVTQTPRYLIKTRGQQVTLSCSPISGHRSVSWYQQTPGQGLQFLFEYFSETQRNKGNFPGRFSGRQFSNSRSEMNVSTLELGDSALYLCASSPRGEMGANYGYTFGSGTRLTVV.